The rows below give T cell receptor beta chains drawn from one sample of a study of OX40 agonist ivuxolimab in advanced cancers. TCRdb's table, derived via immunoSEQ multiplex PCR, lists solely in-frame clones and lacks some. The sample yields 95,000 to 110,000 clones, 80% to 95% seen once. The sequencing here drew on CD4+ or CD8+ T cells sorted from blood, taken in a trial of the OX40 agonist ivuxolimab. The origin of the receptors is an adult with an advanced solid tumor such as melanoma, head and neck, liver or kidney cancer. CDR3s include the opening cysteine and the closing phenylalanine or tryptophan. The order of the fields is V gene, D gene, J gene, clone size, CDR3 DNA, CDR3 protein. The D gene is left open where the match is weak. Size values are once, few and many counts, or a class for expanded clones, and some rows have none.

TRBV7-2,TRBD2,TRBJ2-7,NA,TGTGCCAGCAGCTTAGACTTGGGACTAGCGGGAGTGGAAGAGCAGTACTTC,CASSLDLGLAGVEEQYF
TRBV6-1,TRBD2,TRBJ2-1,NA,TGTGCCAGCAGTGAAGCGCGACTAGCGGGAGACAATGAGCAGTTCTTC,CASSEARLAGDNEQFF
TRBV6-1,NA,TRBJ2-5,NA,TGTGCCAGCAGACTTAGGTCCCAAGAGACCCAGTACTTC,CASRLRSQETQYF
TRBV19,TRBD1,TRBJ2-7,NA,TGTGCCACCAGCGACAGGGGACAGAGCTACGAGCAGTACTTC,CATSDRGQSYEQYF
TRBV29-1,NA,TRBJ1-2,NA,TGCAGCGCTCAGGGAGCGGATGTTGGCTACACCTTC,CSAQGADVGYTF
TRBV5-1,TRBD1,TRBJ1-2,NA,TGCGCCAGCAGCCTGGGGACAGGGAGTAACTATGGCTACACCTTC,CASSLGTGSNYGYTF
TRBV6-5,NA,TRBJ1-1,NA,TGTGCCAGCACCCAGGACACCAGCATCACTGAAGCTTTCTTT,CASTQDTSITEAFF
TRBV7-2,TRBD1,TRBJ2-7,NA,TGTGCCAGCAGCTTGGGGACAGCCACCTACGAGCAGTACTTC,CASSLGTATYEQYF
TRBV5-4,TRBD1,TRBJ1-5,NA,TGTGCCAGCAGTCAGGGGGGGGCCCGAGGGCCCCAGCATTTT,CASSQGGARGPQHF
TRBV6-5,NA,TRBJ1-1,NA,TGTGCCAGCAGCCGGGGGGAGACTGAAGCTTTCTTT,CASSRGETEAFF
TRBV7-9,NA,TRBJ2-7,NA,TGTGCCAGCAGATCCACTGGACTCTACGAGCAGTACTTC,CASRSTGLYEQYF
TRBV28,TRBD2,TRBJ2-1,once,TGTGCCAGCAGTGCCCTTAGCGGGGGCTCCTACAATGAGCAGTTCTTC,CASSALSGGSYNEQFF
TRBV2,TRBD1,TRBJ1-2,NA,TGTGCCAGCACCCAACCGGGACAGGGGTCTTTGGGCTACACCTTC,CASTQPGQGSLGYTF
TRBV10-3,TRBD1,TRBJ1-1,NA,TGTGCCATCGGGGGACAGGGGAGGGGCGGTGAAGCTTTCTTT,CAIGGQGRGGEAFF
TRBV7-2,NA,TRBJ2-3,NA,TGTGCCAGCAGCTTAGTCGTGGCTACTAGCACAGATACGCAGTATTTT,CASSLVVATSTDTQYF
TRBV7-3,NA,TRBJ1-1,once,TGTGCCAGCAGCTTAAGTCAGGGTATGAACACTGAAGCTTTCTTT,CASSLSQGMNTEAFF
TRBV18,NA,TRBJ2-1,NA,TGTGCCAGCTCAAAGCCCCGGGACCAGAACTTCAATGAGCAGTTCTTC,CASSKPRDQNFNEQFF
TRBV2,TRBD2,TRBJ2-7,NA,TGTGCCAGTAAAACAGGGACTAGCGGAGCCTACGAGCAGTACTTC,CASKTGTSGAYEQYF
TRBV19,NA,TRBJ2-5,NA,TGTGCCAGTAGTCGCCAGCTTGGGGGGACCCAGTACTTC,CASSRQLGGTQYF
TRBV13,NA,TRBJ2-1,NA,TGTGCCAGCAGCTTAGGGGGCACGGACAATGAGCAGTTCTTC,CASSLGGTDNEQFF
TRBV29-1,NA,TRBJ2-7,NA,TGCAGCGTTGGACATACCCCTGCCTTTCCCTACGAGCAGTACTTC,CSVGHTPAFPYEQYF
TRBV19,TRBD2,TRBJ2-7,NA,TGTGCCAGTAATAGCGGGTACGAGCAGTACTTC,CASNSGYEQYF
TRBV10-3,NA,TRBJ1-4,once,TGTGCCATCAGTGAGGATAATGAAAAACTGTTTTTT,CAISEDNEKLFF
TRBV6-1,NA,TRBJ2-7,once,TGTGCCAGCAGTGAAATCCCCGGGAGCCTCTACGAGCAGTACTTC,CASSEIPGSLYEQYF
TRBV6-6,NA,TRBJ2-7,once,TGTGCCAGCAGTCCTCGTTCCAGTATCTACGAGCAGTACTTC,CASSPRSSIYEQYF
TRBV5-4,NA,TRBJ2-3,NA,TGTGCCAGCAGCTTCCTCACAGATACGCAGTATTTT,CASSFLTDTQYF
TRBV27,NA,TRBJ2-7,NA,TGTGCCAGCAGCAGGTTAGACTACGAGCAGTACTTC,CASSRLDYEQYF
TRBV6-4,NA,TRBJ1-2,once,TGTGCCAGCAGCCCCGAACAGGGACCCAACTATGGCTACACCTTC,CASSPEQGPNYGYTF
TRBV9,TRBD1,TRBJ2-1,NA,TGTGCCAGCAGCCCCCGAATGACAGGGGGTATCTACAATGAGCAGTTCTTC,CASSPRMTGGIYNEQFF
TRBV11-3,NA,TRBJ2-3,once,TGTGCCAGCAGCTTAGAAGGGGGAAGAACGCAGTATTTT,CASSLEGGRTQYF
TRBV18,TRBD2,TRBJ2-1,NA,TGTGCCAGCTCATCTGGACTAGCGGGAGGCGATGAGCAGTTCTTC,CASSSGLAGGDEQFF
TRBV18,NA,TRBJ1-1,NA,TGTGCCAGCTCACCGGAGACAGGAATGAACACTGAAGCTTTCTTT,CASSPETGMNTEAFF
TRBV7-9,NA,TRBJ2-7,NA,TGTGCCAGCAGCTCCACCGGGAGTTCCTGGTCCTACGAGCAGTACTTC,CASSSTGSSWSYEQYF
TRBV5-1,NA,TRBJ2-3,NA,TGCGCCAGCAGCGGCGGGGCAGATACGCAGTATTTT,CASSGGADTQYF
TRBV9,TRBD2,TRBJ2-3,NA,TGTGCCAGCAGTTACCGCGCTAGCGGGGGGGATACGCAGTATTTT,CASSYRASGGDTQYF
TRBV27,TRBD1,TRBJ2-5,NA,TGTGCCAGCAGTTCATCAGGGACAGGCCAAGAGACCCAGTACTTC,CASSSSGTGQETQYF
TRBV5-1,TRBD2,TRBJ2-4,NA,TGCGCCAGCAGCGCACAGACCACTAGCGGAGGCATCCTCGTAAGGTCCAAAAACATTCAGTACTTC,CASSAQTTSGGILVRSKNIQYF
TRBV5-1,NA,TRBJ2-2,NA,TGCGCCAGCAGGCCGGGCGGAGCTAACACCGGGGAGCTGTTTTTT,CASRPGGANTGELFF
TRBV7-8,NA,TRBJ2-3,NA,TGTGCCAGCAGCCCAAACTCAGGGTGGACAGATACGCAGTATTTT,CASSPNSGWTDTQYF
TRBV7-8,TRBD1,TRBJ2-7,NA,TGTGCCAGCAGCTTCCCTCCGAAAGACAGGGATGTACGCGAGCAGTACTTC,CASSFPPKDRDVREQYF
TRBV2,NA,TRBJ2-7,NA,TGTGCCAGCAGTGAATCGAGGCAGAGCTACGAGCAGTACTTC,CASSESRQSYEQYF
TRBV5-4,TRBD2,TRBJ2-1,once,TGTGCCAGCAGCTTGGGGACTAGCGGGAGGGGGAGGAATGAGCAGTTCTTC,CASSLGTSGRGRNEQFF
TRBV7-9,TRBD1,TRBJ2-5,NA,TGTGCCAGCAGCTTCGGACAGGAGAAAGAGACCCAGTACTTC,CASSFGQEKETQYF
TRBV9,TRBD2,TRBJ2-1,once,TGTGCCAGCAGCGTAGGCCCCGAACTAGCGGGTTACAATGAGCAGTTCTTC,CASSVGPELAGYNEQFF
TRBV5-5,NA,TRBJ2-6,NA,TGTGCCAGCAGCCTGGGGGTCTCTGGGGCCAACGTCCTGACTTTC,CASSLGVSGANVLTF
TRBV13,NA,TRBJ2-7,NA,TGTGCCAGCAGCCCCCAAGCGGCTAGCGTCTACGAGCAGTACTTC,CASSPQAASVYEQYF
TRBV7-8,NA,TRBJ2-7,NA,TGTGCCAGCAGCTTAGCGGGGGTTAGCGGACCTTTATTACCCTACGAGCAGTACTTC,CASSLAGVSGPLLPYEQYF